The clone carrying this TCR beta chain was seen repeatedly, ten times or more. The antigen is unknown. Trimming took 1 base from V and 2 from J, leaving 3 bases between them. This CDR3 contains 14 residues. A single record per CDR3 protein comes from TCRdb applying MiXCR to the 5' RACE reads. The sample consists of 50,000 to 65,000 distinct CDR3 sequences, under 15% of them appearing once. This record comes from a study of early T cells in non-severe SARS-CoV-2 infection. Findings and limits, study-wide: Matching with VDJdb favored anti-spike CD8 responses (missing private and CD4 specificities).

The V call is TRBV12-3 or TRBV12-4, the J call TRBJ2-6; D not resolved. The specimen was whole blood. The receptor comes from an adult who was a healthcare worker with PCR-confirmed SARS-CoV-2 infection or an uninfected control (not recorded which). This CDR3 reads CASSLGPGANVLTF. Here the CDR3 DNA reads TGTGCCAGCAGTTTAGGGCCTGGGGCCAACGTCCTGACTTTC.